Reported below is one T cell receptor (beta chain). The target antigen is unknown. MiXCR, applied by TCRdb to the 5' RACE reads, yields one record per CDR3 protein. This sample has some 210,000 distinct CDR3 sequences; around 17% occur once, and the top ten carry 2.4%. Germline V CDR1 and CDR2: SEHNR, FQNEAQ (reference sequence). Trimming shortened V by 6 bases and J by 6 bases, and 17 bases separated the two germline ends. The CDR3 is 14 residues long. This record belongs to a study of T-cell memory formation after mild COVID-19. Study-wide findings and caveats: Contracting CD4+ clones sat mainly in CM and EM; CD8+ in EMRA. Contracting clones from day 15 to 85 showed balanced CD4/CD8; later expanders favored CD4+.

The V and J genes are TRBV7-9 and TRBJ1-2, with D perhaps matching TRBD1 (6 bases). Sequenced sample: PBMCs or a T cell subset sorted from them (not recorded which). The receptor was isolated from an adult woman who had mild COVID-19 (a few samples of this study predate the infection). Cell type and time point are not known. CDR3 sequence (DNA): TGTGCCAGCAGGCCATATGGGGGGCCGGATGGCTACACCTTC. Translation gives CASRPYGGPDGYTF.